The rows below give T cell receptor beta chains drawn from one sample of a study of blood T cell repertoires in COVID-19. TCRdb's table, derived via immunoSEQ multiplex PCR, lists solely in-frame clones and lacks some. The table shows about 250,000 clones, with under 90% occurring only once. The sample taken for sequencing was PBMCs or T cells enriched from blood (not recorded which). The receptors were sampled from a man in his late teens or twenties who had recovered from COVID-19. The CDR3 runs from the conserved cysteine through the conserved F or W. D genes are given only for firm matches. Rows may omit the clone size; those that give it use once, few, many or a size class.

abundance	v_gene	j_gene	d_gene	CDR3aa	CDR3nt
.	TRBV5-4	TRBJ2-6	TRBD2	CASSLAGLAGANVLTF	TGTGCCAGCAGCTTGGCGGGGCTAGCGGGAGCCAACGTCCTGACTTTC
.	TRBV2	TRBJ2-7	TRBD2	CASVTSGYEQYF	TGTGCCAGCGTGACTAGCGGCTACGAGCAGTACTTC
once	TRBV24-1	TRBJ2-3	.	CATSDREQTNTDTQYF	TGTGCCACCAGTGATAGAGAGCAGACTAACACAGATACGCAGTATTTT
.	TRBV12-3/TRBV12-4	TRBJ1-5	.	CASSPQGFQPQHF	TGTGCCAGCAGCCCCCAGGGGTTCCAGCCCCAGCATTTT
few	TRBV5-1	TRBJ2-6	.	CASSPDSRVRSGANVLTF	TGCGCCAGCAGCCCCGACAGCCGGGTCCGCTCTGGGGCCAACGTCCTGACTTTC
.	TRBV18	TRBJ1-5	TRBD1	CASSERQGSNQPQHF	TGTGCCAGCTCAGAAAGACAGGGTAGCAATCAGCCCCAGCATTTT
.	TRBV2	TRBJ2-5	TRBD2	CASNPGLAGGGGTQYF	TGTGCCAGTAATCCGGGACTAGCGGGGGGTGGCGGGACCCAGTACTTC
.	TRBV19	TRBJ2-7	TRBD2	CASSPTSGYEQYF	TGTGCCAGTAGTCCGACTAGCGGTTACGAGCAGTACTTC
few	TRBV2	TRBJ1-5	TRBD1	CASSADRDSNQPQHF	TGTGCCAGCAGTGCAGACAGGGATTCTAATCAGCCCCAGCATTTT
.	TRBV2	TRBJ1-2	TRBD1	CASSDPGQGALGYGYTF	TGTGCCAGCAGTGATCCGGGACAGGGGGCACTTGGCTATGGCTACACCTTC
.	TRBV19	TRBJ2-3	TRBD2	CASSRTSGTDTQYF	TGTGCCAGTAGCCGGACTAGCGGCACAGATACGCAGTATTTT
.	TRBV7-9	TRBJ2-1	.	CASSISSEWTYNEQFF	TGTGCCAGCAGCATATCTAGCGAATGGACCTACAATGAGCAGTTCTTC
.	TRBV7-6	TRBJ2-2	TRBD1	CASSLGDRGPLTGELFF	TGTGCCAGCAGCTTAGGGGACAGGGGGCCCCTGACCGGGGAGCTGTTTTTT
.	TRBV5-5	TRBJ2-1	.	CASSLWQGPQDEQFF	TGTGCCAGCAGCTTGTGGCAGGGGCCGCAAGATGAGCAGTTCTTC
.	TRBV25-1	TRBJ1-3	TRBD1	CASSPNTGAGNTIYF	TGTGCCAGCAGCCCGAATACAGGGGCTGGAAACACCATATATTTT
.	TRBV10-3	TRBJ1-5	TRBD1	CAISGDSNNQPQHF	TGTGCCATCAGTGGGGACAGTAACAATCAGCCCCAGCATTTT
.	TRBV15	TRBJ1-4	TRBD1	CATSGLPGQLNEKLFF	TGTGCCACCAGCGGACTACCGGGACAGCTTAATGAAAAACTGTTTTTT
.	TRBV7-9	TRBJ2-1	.	CASSLVASSYNEQFF	TGTGCCAGCAGCTTAGTTGCCAGCTCCTACAATGAGCAGTTCTTC
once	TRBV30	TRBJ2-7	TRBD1	CAWSRTGVYEQYF	TGTGCCTGGAGTCGGACAGGGGTCTACGAGCAGTACTTC
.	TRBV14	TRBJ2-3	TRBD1	CASSQIATGGTDTQYF	TGTGCCAGCAGCCAAATCGCGACAGGGGGCACAGATACGCAGTATTTT
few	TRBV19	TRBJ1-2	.	CASSPQGYYGYTF	TGTGCCAGTAGTCCGCAGGGATACTATGGCTACACCTTC
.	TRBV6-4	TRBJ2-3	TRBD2	CASSETSGGADTQYF	TGTGCCAGCAGTGAGACTAGCGGGGGGGCAGATACGCAGTATTTT
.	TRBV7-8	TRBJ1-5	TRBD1	CASSLGTGGGQPQHF	TGTGCCAGCAGCCTAGGGACAGGGGGCGGTCAGCCCCAGCATTTT
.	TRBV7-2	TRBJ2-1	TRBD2	CASSLVGTSNEQFF	TGTGCCAGCAGCTTAGTGGGGACTAGCAATGAGCAGTTCTTC
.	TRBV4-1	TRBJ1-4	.	CASSQVKVQVEEKLFF	TGCGCCAGCAGCCAAGTAAAGGTTCAGGTTGAGGAAAAACTGTTTTTT
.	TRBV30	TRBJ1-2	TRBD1	CAWGTGAGYTF	TGTGCCTGGGGGACAGGGGCCGGCTACACCTTC
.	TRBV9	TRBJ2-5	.	CASSAWGTQETQYF	TGTGCCAGCAGCGCCTGGGGCACACAAGAGACCCAGTACTTC
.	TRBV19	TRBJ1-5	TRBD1	CASSTGTVYSNQPQHF	TGTGCCAGTAGTACGGGGACAGTTTATAGCAATCAGCCCCAGCATTTT
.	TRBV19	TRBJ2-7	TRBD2	CATSPGLAGLYEQYF	TGTGCCACCTCACCGGGACTAGCGGGACTTTACGAGCAGTACTTC
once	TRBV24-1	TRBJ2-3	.	CATSVSLQGHSSSARTDTQYF	TGTGCCACCAGTGTCTCCCTCCAGGGGCACTCTAGTAGCGCACGCACAGATACGCAGTATTTT
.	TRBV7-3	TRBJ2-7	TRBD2	CASSSPPAGVYSYEQYF	TGTGCCAGCAGCTCACCGCCAGCGGGAGTGTATTCCTACGAGCAGTACTTC
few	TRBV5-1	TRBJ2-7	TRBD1	CASSLGVGTGGYEQYF	TGCGCCAGCAGCTTGGGTGTCGGGACAGGGGGGTACGAGCAGTACTTC
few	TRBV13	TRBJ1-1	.	CASQGRVPEAFF	TGTGCCAGCCAGGGGAGGGTACCTGAAGCTTTCTTT
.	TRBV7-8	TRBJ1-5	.	CASSLRESSNQPQHF	TGTGCCAGCAGCTTACGGGAGTCTAGCAATCAGCCCCAGCATTTT
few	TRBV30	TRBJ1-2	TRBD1	CAWSQKQGASGYTF	TGTGCCTGGAGTCAGAAACAGGGGGCAAGTGGCTACACCTTC
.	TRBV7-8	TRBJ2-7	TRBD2	CASSLVLAGAEQYF	TGTGCCAGCAGCTTAGTACTAGCGGGAGCCGAGCAGTACTTC